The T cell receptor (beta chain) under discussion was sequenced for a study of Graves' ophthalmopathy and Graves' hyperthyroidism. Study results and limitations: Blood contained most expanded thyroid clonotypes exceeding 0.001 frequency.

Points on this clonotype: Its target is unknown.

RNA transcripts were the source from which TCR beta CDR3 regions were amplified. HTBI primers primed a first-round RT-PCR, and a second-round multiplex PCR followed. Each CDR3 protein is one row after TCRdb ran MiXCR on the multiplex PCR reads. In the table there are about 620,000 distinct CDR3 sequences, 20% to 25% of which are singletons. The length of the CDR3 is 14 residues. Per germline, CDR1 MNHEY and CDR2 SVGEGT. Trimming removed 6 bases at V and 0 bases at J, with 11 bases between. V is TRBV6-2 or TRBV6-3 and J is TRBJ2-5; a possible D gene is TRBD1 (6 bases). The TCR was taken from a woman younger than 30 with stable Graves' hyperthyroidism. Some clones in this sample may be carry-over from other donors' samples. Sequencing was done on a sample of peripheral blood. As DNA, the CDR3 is TGTGCCAGCAGAGCGACAGGAGACCAAGAGACCCAGTACTTC. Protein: CASRATGDQETQYF.